The 27 T cell receptor beta chains below all came from one sample that was sequenced in a study of T-cell memory formation after mild COVID-19. TCRdb redid the calling of the 5' RACE reads with MiXCR, one entry per CDR3 protein. Of about 470,000 distinct CDR3 sequences listed, 18% were seen once; the top ten hold approximately 13%. Sample: PBMCs or a T cell subset sorted from them (not recorded which). The receptors derive from an adult woman who had mild COVID-19 (a few samples of this study predate the infection). Cell type and time point are not known.

The CDR3 sequence: CASSQDWMTGGDIQYF. Here the CDR3 DNA reads TGCGCCAGCAGCCAAGATTGGATGACAGGGGGAGACATTCAGTACTTC. The chain is built from TRBV4-3 and TRBJ2-4; 9 bases align to TRBD1. In germline, CDR1 is LGHNA, CDR2 YSLEER. This CDR3 is built from 16 residues. J was trimmed by 8 bases and V by 0 bases; bases with no gene match: 8.

This clonotype was seen repeatedly, ten times or more. V usage is TRBV6-2 or TRBV6-3 and J usage is TRBJ2-1, with 7 bases that match TRBD1. V was clipped by 8 bases and J by 4 bases; unmatched bases: 14. CDR3 length: 16 amino acids. The germline V gene encodes CDR1 MNHEY and CDR2 SVGEGT. CDR3 loop: CASGGHRGLLYNEQFF. The CDR3 nucleotides read TGTGCCAGCGGGGGACACAGGGGCCTACTTTACAATGAGCAGTTCTTC.

V is TRBV6-5 and J is TRBJ1-1; tentative D call: TRBD1 (5 bases). Germline-derived CDR1 and CDR2 are MNHEY and SVGAGI. This CDR3 contains 12 residues. The V end lost 6 bases, the J end lost 4 bases, and 9 bases lay between the germline ends. The CDR3 here is CASRTAGTEAFF. CDR3 nucleotides: TGTGCCAGCAGGACAGCGGGCACTGAAGCTTTCTTT.

The rearrangement uses TRBV2 and TRBJ2-7, with a tentative D call TRBD2 (6 bases). Germline assignment: CDR1 SNHLY and CDR2 FYNNEI. This CDR3 region has 14 residues. Trimming took 6 bases from V and 7 from J, leaving 19 bases between them. The CDR3: CASRASWDAGEQYF. The CDR3 DNA sequence: TGTGCCAGCAGAGCCTCGTGGGACGCGGGAGAGCAGTACTTC.

This clonotype showed up just a few times. The chain employs TRBV5-5 and TRBJ2-7; tentative D call: TRBD2 (6 bases). Germline V lookup: CDR1 SGHKS, CDR2 YYEKEE (reference sequence). Deletions cut 4 bases from V and 0 bases from J, with 14 bases between. This CDR3 comprises 15 residues. CDR3 nucleotides: TGTGCCAGCAGCACGGGGGACGGGAGCTCCTACGAGCAGTACTTC. Its protein is CASSTGDGSSYEQYF.

This clonotype was observed a single time. The chain's CDR3 is CASSYFGGSGEQYF. CDR3 DNA sequence: TGTGCCAGCAGTTACTTCGGTGGATCGGGGGAGCAGTACTTC. The chain is built from TRBV6-2 or TRBV6-3 and TRBJ2-7, with D maybe TRBD2 (5 bases). The CDR3 covers 14 residues. V gave up 1 base and J gave up 7 bases, with 14 bases separating them. Germline CDR1 and CDR2: MNHEY and SVGEGT.

The gene calls are TRBV6-5 and TRBJ1-1; D is possibly TRBD1 (6 bases). The CDR3 runs to 15 residues. V lost 0 bases to trimming and J lost 4 bases, with 12 bases between them. CDR1 is MNHEY and CDR2 is SVGAGI in the germline V gene. The CDR3 DNA reads as TGTGCCAGCAGTTACTCGACCGGGGGCGGCACTGAAGCTTTCTTT. Its translation: CASSYSTGGGTEAFF.

The V call is TRBV2, the J call TRBJ1-2; 9 nucleotides agree with TRBD1. The junction had 5 bases not matched to a gene; V was cut back by 4 bases and J by 5 bases. The CDR3 runs to 14 residues. Germline V lookup: CDR1 SNHLY, CDR2 FYNNEI. CDR3 residues: CASSVGQGQYGYTF. The CDR3 DNA follows: TGTGCCAGCAGTGTCGGACAGGGGCAATATGGCTACACCTTC.

There are a few counts of this clonotype. The V call is TRBV5-5, the J call TRBJ2-3; 9 bases fit TRBD2. CDR1 is SGHKS and CDR2 is YYEKEE in the germline V gene (reference sequence). V shed 4 bases and J 0 bases; nucleotides not matched to a gene: 6. This CDR3 comprises 16 residues. The CDR3 DNA is TGTGCCAGCAGCCACGGGACTAGCATCAGCACAGATACGCAGTATTTT. Translation gives CASSHGTSISTDTQYF. Supplemented by reference TRBV5-5 and TRBJ2-3, the full variable domain reads DAGVTQSPTHLIKTRGQQVTLRCSPISGHKSVSWYQQVLGQGPQFIFQYYEKEERGRGNFPDRFSARQFPNYSSELNVNALLLGDSALYLCASSHGTSISTDTQYFGPGTRLTVL.

The gene calls are TRBV6-5 and TRBJ1-2; 7 bases are a match to TRBD1. Per germline, CDR1 MNHEY and CDR2 SVGAGI. The junction had 2 bases not matched to a gene; V was cut back by 2 bases and J by 2 bases. There are 14 residues in the CDR3. Here the CDR3 DNA reads TGTGCCAGCAGTTACGGGACAGCAAACTATGGCTACACCTTC. This sequence encodes CASSYGTANYGYTF.

This clonotype was found many times. J is TRBJ2-7 and V is TRBV12-3 or TRBV12-4; the D gene is possibly TRBD1 (6 bases). The CDR3 runs to 13 residues. V was shortened by 3 bases and J by 3 bases, with 9 bases between the two germline ends. In DNA, the CDR3 is TGTGCCAGCAGTTTCGGACAGCTCTACGAGCAGTACTTC. Encoded protein: CASSFGQLYEQYF.

The chain carries TRBV21-1 and TRBJ1-1; TRBD1 is the table's D call, not checked against the DNA. TRBV21-1 is flagged as a pseudogene. The CDR3 has 13 amino acids. The CDR3 protein is CASSIRQGGEAFF. In DNA, the CDR3 is TGTGCCAGCAGCATACGACAGGGTGGAGAAGCTTTCTTT.

This clonotype has a handful of counts. V usage is TRBV6-5 and J usage is TRBJ2-3, with D maybe TRBD2 (5 bases). The V and J ends lost 0 bases and 5 bases respectively, with 9 bases between them. In germline, CDR1 is MNHEY, CDR2 SVGAGI. CDR3 length: 14 amino acids. The CDR3 DNA sequence: TGTGCCAGCAGTTACTCGACGAGGGTAGATACGCAGTATTTT. This translates into CASSYSTRVDTQYF.

The chain joins TRBV5-4 to TRBJ2-1; D is possibly TRBD1 (6 bases). The CDR3 runs to 15 residues. Germline V gene sequence: CDR1 SGHNT, CDR2 YYREEE (reference sequence). V was pared by 4 bases and J by 4 bases, with 15 bases between. The CDR3 DNA is TGTGCCAGCAGCCCCCGGACAGAAAATTACAATGAGCAGTTCTTC. The encoded protein is CASSPRTENYNEQFF. The complete variable domain, with remaining parts taken from reference TRBV5-4 and TRBJ2-1, reads ETGVTQSPTHLIKTRGQQVTLRCSSQSGHNTVSWYQQALGQGPQFIFQYYREEENGRGNFPPRFSGLQFPNYSSELNVNALELDDSALYLCASSPRTENYNEQFFGPGTRLTVL.

The chain recombines TRBV20-1 with TRBJ2-7, with 9 bases aligning to TRBD2. V shed 5 bases and J 5 bases; nucleotides not matched to a gene: 13. The CDR3 runs to 15 residues. In germline, CDR1 is DFQATT, CDR2 SNEGSKA (reference sequence). The CDR3 DNA follows: TGCAGTGCTGCTTTTAGCGGGAGCGTAGAACACGAGCAGTACTTC. It codes for CSAAFSGSVEHEQYF.

This chain connects TRBV6-5 to TRBJ2-1, with 14 bases matching TRBD2. CDR3 length: 15 amino acids. Germline lookup yields CDR1 MNHEY and CDR2 SVGAGI. V lost 6 bases to trimming and J lost 9 bases; unmatched junction nucleotides: 7. The CDR3 reads CASSKTSGGAGEQFF. Here the CDR3 DNA reads TGTGCCAGCAGCAAGACTAGCGGGGGGGCCGGTGAGCAGTTCTTC.

This clonotype appeared a few times. Relative to the germline gene, one junction end is altered; a read error may explain this. The gene calls are TRBV7-7 and TRBJ2-1; a possible D gene is TRBD2 (5 bases). The CDR3 extends over 15 amino acids. The germline V gene has CDR1 SSHAT and CDR2 FNYEAQ (reference sequence). CDR3 DNA sequence: TGTGCTAGCAGCTTAGACGGGGATATTTACAATGAGCAGTTCTTC. It encodes CASSLDGDIYNEQFF.

This clonotype showed up many times. The J gene is TRBJ1-2, the V gene TRBV5-1, with TRBD1 matching 10 bases. The CDR3 runs to 14 residues. Germline CDR1 and CDR2: SGHRS and YFSETQ. The junction had 2 bases not matched to a gene; V was cut back by 0 bases and J by 6 bases. This CDR3 reads CASSLGQGADGYTF. The CDR3 bases are TGCGCCAGCAGCTTGGGACAGGGGGCGGATGGCTACACCTTC. Full variable domain (outside the CDR3, taken from reference TRBV5-1 and TRBJ1-2): KAGVTQTPRYLIKTRGQQVTLSCSPISGHRSVSWYQQTPGQGLQFLFEYFSETQRNKGNFPGRFSGRQFSNSRSEMNVSTLELGDSALYLCASSLGQGADGYTFGSGTRLTVV.

The chain employs TRBV20-1 and TRBJ1-1; weak D call: TRBD1 (6 bases). CDR1 is DFQATT, CDR2 SNEGSKA, per germline (reference sequence). CDR3 length: 15 residues. With 5 bases removed from V and 2 bases from J, the gap between germline ends came to 18 bases. The CDR3 loop reads CSAGPLTTGNTEAFF. In nucleotides, the CDR3 is TGCAGTGCTGGACCCCTGACGACAGGCAACACTGAAGCTTTCTTT.

This CDR3 reads CASSRAKLDRGRNEQYF. Written as DNA, the CDR3 is TGCGCCAGCAGCCGTGCGAAACTTGACAGGGGGCGCAACGAGCAGTACTTC. The rearrangement links TRBV5-1 to TRBJ2-7, with 10 bases matching TRBD1. CDR3 length equals 17 residues. After removal of 4 bases from V and 5 bases from J, the junction contained 15 bases not matched to a gene. Per the germline V gene, CDR1 is SGHRS and CDR2 is YFSETQ.

This clonotype came up a few times. The V call is TRBV18, the J call TRBJ2-3; D is possibly TRBD1 (5 bases). The V and J ends lost 3 bases and 7 bases respectively, with 17 bases between them. There are 15 residues in the CDR3. CDR1 is KGHSH, CDR2 LQKENI, per germline. CDR3 protein: CASSPRLESGNTQYF. The CDR3 bases are TGTGCCAGCTCACCTCGCCTAGAATCAGGGAATACGCAGTATTTT.

This clonotype has a handful of counts. This sequence joins TRBV19 and TRBJ2-7, with D possibly TRBD1 on 6 matching bases. Per the germline V gene, CDR1 is LNHDA and CDR2 is SQIVND (reference sequence). CDR3 length equals 17 residues. With 6 bases removed from V and 5 bases from J, the gap between germline ends came to 26 bases. The CDR3, as DNA: TGTGCCAGTAGCCAGCTGCTTTACAGGGAAAGTAAGGACGAGCAGTACTTC. Its translation: CASSQLLYRESKDEQYF.

The table lists this clonotype with a few counts. The chain uses TRBV6-2 or TRBV6-3 and TRBJ2-1, with 8 bases identical to TRBD1. The germline gives CDR1 MNHEY, CDR2 SVGEGT. J was trimmed by 2 bases and V by 4 bases; bases with no gene match: 4. The CDR3 loop spans 15 amino acids. The CDR3 is CASSSGQVAYNEQFF. In DNA, the CDR3 is TGTGCCAGCAGTTCGGGACAGGTAGCCTACAATGAGCAGTTCTTC.

The V and J genes are TRBV14 and TRBJ2-6; D gene ambiguous. The CDR3 length is 15 residues. Germline V gives CDR1 SGHDN, CDR2 FVKESK. V shed 3 bases and J shed 2 bases, with 8 bases lying between them. CDR3 protein: CASSQPVAGANVLTF. In DNA, the CDR3 is TGTGCCAGCAGCCAGCCAGTCGCTGGGGCCAACGTCCTGACTTTC.

The V gene is TRBV12-3 or TRBV12-4, the J gene TRBJ2-5; no definite D call. With 1 base removed from V and 4 bases from J, the gap between germline ends came to 10 bases. The CDR3 is made up of 14 amino acids. The CDR3 DNA is TGTGCCAGCAGTTTAGTCGCAACGACAGAGACCCAGTACTTC. Amino acid sequence: CASSLVATTETQYF.

This clonotype was observed a handful of times. One end of the junction is discordant with germline, which a read error may explain. For the CDR3, the DNA is TGCGCCAGCAGGTTGGACAGGGGGCCCTACAATGAGCAGTTCTTC. Amino acids: CASRLDRGPYNEQFF. The chain employs TRBV5-1 and TRBJ2-1, with 11 bases matching TRBD1. The CDR3 is made up of 15 amino acids. Germline CDR1 reads SGHRS; CDR2 reads YFSETQ.

This clonotype was recorded a few times. V gene TRBV7-7 combines with J gene TRBJ2-5; D is possibly TRBD2 (5 bases). V gave up 11 bases and J gave up 4 bases, with 8 bases separating them. The CDR3 runs to 10 residues. Germline CDR1 reads SSHAT; CDR2 reads FNYEAQ (reference sequence). The CDR3 region is CALGRETQYF. DNA for the CDR3: TGTGCCCTGGGGAGAGAGACCCAGTACTTC.